This TCR beta chain derives from a study of shared clonotypes between healthy human individuals (dated by TCRdb to the early 2020s). The study in broad terms: A couple of women and a few men aged 18 to 49 years were included in the cohort. For each donor, CD4 naive and CD4 memory were each run on three plates, CD8 naive on two plates, and CD8 memory on one plate. To estimate repertoire size and how much clonotype sharing occurs between individuals, the study deeply sequenced the blood TCR repertoires of 5 or 6 healthy adults. To increase sequencing depth and limit assay-specific biases, different laboratories used diverse techniques to prepare libraries and sequence TCR repertoires. Between about 0.9 and 10 billion PBMCs per donor were obtained by leukapheresis.

The paper's findings and limits, for the study overall: Incomplete sequencing was indicated by rarefaction of sorted-subset datasets, despite the large sequencing depth. Compared with non-shared clonotypes, clonotypes shared by all four sorted-subset donors had higher generation probabilities. The genetic and exposure-history diversity represented was limited by the small number of donors. Pairwise subsampling led to the expectation that sequencing depth would affect the degree of clonotype sharing among donors. Sampling was restricted to blood, and TCR repertoires in tissue are likely to differ from TCR repertoires in blood. Across several donors, around 5.4% of naive CD4, roughly 3.5% of naive CD8, about 2% of memory CD4, and 0.4% to 0.45% of memory CD8 clonotypes were shared. Naive subsets generally had larger estimated clonotype richness than memory subsets.

The CDR1 and CDR2 encoded by the germline V gene are MDHEN and SYDVKM. The CDR3 starts with the cysteine, ends with the phenylalanine, and has 13 residues. Only the CDR3 DNA is retained, 39 bases long and in frame from the first base. V loses 8 bases, J loses 2 bases, and the germline ends lie 12 bases apart. For the CD8 naive samples, CD45RO-negative cells were positively selected for CCR7, yielding a CD45RA+CCR7+ population from which TemRA cells were excluded. The donors were healthy, HIV-negative adults who had no recently reported acute infections or vaccinations. Every donor was a Caucasian adult living in Nashville, Tennessee, USA. Blood was collected by leukapheresis, and PBMCs were isolated by Ficoll-Histopaque density gradient centrifugation and then cryopreserved in liquid nitrogen vapor phase. Purity and quantity of every magnetically sorted T cell population were checked by analytical flow cytometry. Genomic DNA was isolated from each sorted fraction and quantified by UV absorbance on a Nanodrop 2000c.

Using the deep immunoSEQ assay, TCR CDR3 regions were amplified from genomic DNA by multiplex PCR. Genomic DNA extracted from each cell subset was distributed evenly over all wells of several immunoSEQ 96-well plates, and each plate served as one replicate. Each replicate PCR for sorted subsets received approximately 220 ng genomic DNA, equal to about 30,000 T cell genomes. Purified libraries were measured with a Qubit 3.0 fluorometer, size-checked on a Bioanalyzer 2100, and measured again with the KAPA Library Quantification kit. Each immunoSEQ 96-well plate was sequenced on its own single-read 150-cycle Illumina NextSeq 550 flow cell. In the source study's methods: The immunoSEQ output contained only junctional sequences without quality scores, so filtering could not match that applied to full-length reads. To assign V/J genes and CDR3, sequences were annotated using PyIR, a Python wrapper for IgBLAST v1.9, with IMGT germline references. Any read was removed if the V/J assignment was weak (E-value above 1e-6), the CDR3 was missing, or the read contained stop codons, out-of-frame junctions, or ambiguous translated residues. A V3J clonotype was defined by an identical inferred V gene, J gene, and CDR3 amino acid sequence. The percentage overlap between two repertoires was calculated by dividing the number of shared unique clonotypes by the size of the smaller repertoire. RTK rarefaction, the Chao1 estimator, and Recon v2.1 estimates of unobserved clonotypes were used to assess repertoire richness. Generation probabilities for all TCRbeta clonotypes obtained by the gDNA method from a few donors were computed using OLGA. TCRdb limited this immuneACCESS table to in-frame rearrangements with V and J called. A share of clones is missing; checked studies link under half to unresolved V genes, and the rest is unexplained. V, J and clone size are those of that table, while D and trimming were read from the DNA. This sample holds about 680,000 clones; 92% were observed only once. Of the sample, 24% falls within the top ten clones.

Of note for this clone: Its cognate antigen has yet to be identified. Per-base quality was not reported, and no clone a single base away is much larger than it.

The sequence came from a man aged 25-40 years in good health. Here the chain combines TRBV28 and TRBJ1-1; the D gene cannot be named for sure. Material for sequencing was naive CD8+ T cells sorted from blood. The label giving this sample's cell subset or site can be read as: CD45RA+CCR7+. The DNA sequence is as follows: TGTGCCAGCGGCCCAAACACAAACACTGAAGCTTTCTTT. This yields the protein CASGPNTNTEAFF.